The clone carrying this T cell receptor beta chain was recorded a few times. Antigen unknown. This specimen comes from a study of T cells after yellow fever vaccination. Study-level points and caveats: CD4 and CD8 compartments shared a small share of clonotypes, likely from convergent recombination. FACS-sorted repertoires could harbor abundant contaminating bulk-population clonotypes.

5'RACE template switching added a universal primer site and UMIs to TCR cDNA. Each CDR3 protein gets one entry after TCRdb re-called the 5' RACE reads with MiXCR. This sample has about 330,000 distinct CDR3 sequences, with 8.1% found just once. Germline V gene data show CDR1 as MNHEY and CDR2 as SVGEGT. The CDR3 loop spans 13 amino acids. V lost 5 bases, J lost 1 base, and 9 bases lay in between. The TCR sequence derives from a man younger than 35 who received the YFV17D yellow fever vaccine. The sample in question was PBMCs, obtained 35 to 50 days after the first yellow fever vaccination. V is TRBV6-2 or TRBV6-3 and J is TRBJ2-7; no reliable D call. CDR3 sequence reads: CASSHDWSYEQYF. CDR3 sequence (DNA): TGTGCCAGCAGTCACGACTGGTCCTACGAGCAGTACTTC.